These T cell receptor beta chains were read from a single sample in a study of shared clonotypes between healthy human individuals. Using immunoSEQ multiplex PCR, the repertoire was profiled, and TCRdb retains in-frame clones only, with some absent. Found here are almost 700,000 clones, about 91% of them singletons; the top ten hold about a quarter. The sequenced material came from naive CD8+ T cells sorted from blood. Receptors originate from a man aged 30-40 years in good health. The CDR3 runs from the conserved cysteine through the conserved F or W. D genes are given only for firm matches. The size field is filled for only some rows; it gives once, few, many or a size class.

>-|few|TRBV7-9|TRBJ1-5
CASSSAGAPGQPQHF
TGTGCCAGCAGCTCCGCAGGGGCACCTGGACAGCCCCAGCATTTT
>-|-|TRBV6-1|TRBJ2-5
CASSNVRGSQETQYF
TGTGCCAGCAGCAACGTTCGGGGGTCCCAAGAGACCCAGTACTTC
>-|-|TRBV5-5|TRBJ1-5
CASSSRGGSNQPQHF
TGTGCCAGCAGCTCTAGAGGAGGTTCCAATCAGCCCCAGCATTTT
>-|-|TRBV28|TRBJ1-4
CASSLSGAPNEKLFF
TGTGCCAGCAGTTTATCGGGGGCCCCTAATGAAAAACTGTTTTTT
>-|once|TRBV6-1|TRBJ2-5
CASNLRAGRETQYF
TGTGCCAGCAACCTGCGAGCAGGGCGAGAGACCCAGTACTTC
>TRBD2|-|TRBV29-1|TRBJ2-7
CSVTSDSYEQYF
TGCAGCGTCACTAGCGATTCCTACGAGCAGTACTTC
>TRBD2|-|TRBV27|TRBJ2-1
CASSPGLAGYNEQFF
TGTGCCAGCAGCCCGGGACTAGCGGGGTACAATGAGCAGTTCTTC
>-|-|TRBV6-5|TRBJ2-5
CASSYREEETQYF
TGTGCCAGCAGTTACAGGGAGGAGGAGACCCAGTACTTC
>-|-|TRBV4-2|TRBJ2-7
CASSQDMDRTGEQYF
TGTGCCAGCAGCCAAGATATGGACAGAACAGGCGAGCAGTACTTC
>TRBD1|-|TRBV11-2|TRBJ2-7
CASSPGTDYSYEQYF
TGTGCCAGCAGCCCCGGGACAGATTACTCCTACGAGCAGTACTTC
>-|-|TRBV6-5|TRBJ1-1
CASTTGIAGDTEAFF
TGTGCCAGCACTACAGGGATCGCCGGGGACACTGAAGCTTTCTTT
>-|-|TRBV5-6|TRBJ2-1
CASRGLSYNEQFF
TGTGCCAGCAGAGGTCTCTCCTACAATGAGCAGTTCTTC
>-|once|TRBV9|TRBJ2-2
CASSVYNTGELFF
TGTGCCAGCAGCGTGTACAACACCGGGGAGCTGTTTTTT
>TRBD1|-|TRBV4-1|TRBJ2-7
CASSLGQGNSYEQYF
TGCGCCAGCAGCCTAGGACAGGGAAACTCCTACGAGCAGTACTTC
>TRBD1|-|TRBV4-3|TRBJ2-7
CASSPGTGEYEQYF
TGCGCCAGCAGCCCGGGGACAGGGGAATACGAGCAGTACTTC
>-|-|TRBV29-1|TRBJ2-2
CSADKNTGELFF
TGCAGCGCCGACAAGAACACCGGGGAGCTGTTTTTT
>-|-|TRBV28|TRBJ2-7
CASSNDGYSYEQYF
TGTGCCAGCAGTAATGACGGGTACTCCTACGAGCAGTACTTC
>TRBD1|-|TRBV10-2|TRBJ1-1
CASSELGEDREGSMNTEAFF
TGCGCCAGCAGTGAGTTGGGGGAGGACAGGGAGGGATCAATGAACACTGAAGCTTTCTTT
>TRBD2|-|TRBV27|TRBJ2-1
CASSLEREGYNEQFF
TGTGCCAGCAGCCTAGAGCGGGAGGGTTACAATGAGCAGTTCTTC
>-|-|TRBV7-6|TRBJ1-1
CASSLKGTEAFF
TGTGCCAGCAGCTTAAAGGGGACGGAAGCTTTCTTT
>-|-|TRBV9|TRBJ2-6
CASSPSRGANVLTF
TGTGCCAGCAGTCCTTCGAGGGGGGCCAACGTCCTGACTTTC
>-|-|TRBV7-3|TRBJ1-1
CASSLMGANTEAFF
TGTGCCAGCAGCTTAATGGGGGCAAACACTGAAGCTTTCTTT